This TCR beta chain was sequenced during a study of STAT5B mutations in CD4+ large granular lymphocyte leukemia. Findings and caveats of the study: Without putative leukemic clones, patient CD4-sorted repertoires remained more clonal than healthy CD4+ repertoires. TRBV06-family usage was enriched in top patient clones (8/27) versus controls (2/35).

Comment on this clone: The antigen remains undetermined.

CDR1 and CDR2 from the germline V gene are LNHDA and SQIVND (reference sequence). The V and J ends lost 10 bases and 0 bases respectively, with 22 bases between them. This CDR3 has 16 amino acids. Only in-frame clones appear in the TCRdb table, and some are missing; sequencing was by immunoSEQ multiplex PCR. The repertoire includes about 32,000 clones, around four fifths of them detected once, and roughly 4.4% sits in the top ten. This clonotype originated in a human donor in good health. The chain has TRBV19 and TRBJ2-7; D not resolved. What was sequenced was CD4+ T cells from blood buffy coats. The CDR3 spells CATADLRRSSSYEQYF. The CDR3 region has the DNA TGTGCCACCGCTGACCTAAGACGTTCTAGCTCCTACGAGCAGTACTTC.